Below, 10 T cell receptor beta chains from the same sample are listed, as sequenced in a study of blood T cell repertoires in COVID-19. Data came from immunoSEQ multiplex PCR; TCRdb stores just in-frame clones and leaves some out. This sample carries 100,000 to 140,000 clones, 80% to 85% of them seen once, and the ten largest clones take around 4.5%. Sequences were obtained from peripheral blood. These receptors all come from an older man with acute or convalescent COVID-19.

The chain links TRBV3-1 (or the pseudogene TRBV3-2) to TRBJ1-6; 7 nucleotides align to TRBD1. Per germline, CDR1 LGHDT and CDR2 YNNKEL (reference sequence). The CDR3 totals 16 residues. V lost 0 bases and J lost 5; bases outside the gene matches: 4. The DNA of the CDR3 is TGTGCCAGCAGCCAAGATCTAGGGACAGATAATTCACCCCTCCACTTT. Its protein product is CASSQDLGTDNSPLHF.

This clone was recorded at least ten times. The chain combines TRBV5-8 with TRBJ1-4; 10 nucleotides align to TRBD1. In germline, CDR1 is SGHTS, CDR2 YDEGEE. Trimming removed 0 bases from V and 6 bases from J; junction bases left unmatched: 2. This CDR3 contains 15 residues. CDR3 DNA: TGTGCCAGCAGCTTGGCCGGGACAGGGGATGAAAAACTGTTTTTT. It is translated as CASSLAGTGDEKLFF.

This clone occurred a few times. V usage is TRBV6-4 and J usage is TRBJ2-1; TRBD1 matches 9 bases. V trimming: 1 base; J trimming: 15 bases; junction bases outside the gene matches: 7. Germline V CDR1 and CDR2: MRHNA, SNTAGT. The CDR3 sequence is 13 residues long. The CDR3 bases are TGTGCCAGCAGTGACTGGACAGGGGCTACGCGGTTCTTC. Translation gives CASSDWTGATRFF.

With respect to this clone: Other DNA sequences of this sample code for an identical CDR3. V and J are TRBV7-2 and TRBJ1-4; 10 nucleotides align to TRBD1. The CDR3 has 15 residues. Germline CDR1 and CDR2: SGHTA and FQGNSA. After removal of 5 bases from V and 5 bases from J, the junction contained 5 bases not matched to a gene. The CDR3: CASSPDRGRNEKLFF. The CDR3 DNA reads as TGTGCCAGCAGCCCCGACAGGGGGCGGAATGAAAAACTGTTTTTT.

This chain links TRBV14 with TRBJ2-7; D is possibly TRBD2 (5 bases). The ends were cut back, 7 bases at V and 1 base at J, with 14 bases in the middle. In germline, CDR1 is SGHDN, CDR2 FVKESK. The CDR3 is 14 amino acids. The CDR3 region is CASKGGGESYEQYF. The DNA of the CDR3 is TGTGCCAGCAAGGGTGGAGGTGAATCCTACGAGCAGTACTTC.

The V call is TRBV5-8, the J call TRBJ1-4; D ambiguous. The CDR3 loop spans 13 amino acids. Germline CDR1 reads SGHTS; CDR2 reads YDEGEE. V gave up 4 bases and J gave up 9 bases, with 13 bases separating them. As DNA, the CDR3 is TGTGCCAGCAGCCCTGGACTGTCCCAAAAACTGTTTTTT. Protein: CASSPGLSQKLFF.

The gene calls are TRBV6-5 and TRBJ2-7, with TRBD2 identical over 7 bases. The length of the CDR3 is 14 residues. The germline V gene has CDR1 MNHEY and CDR2 SVGAGI. CDR3 amino acids: CVAGRRSGRNEQYF. The CDR3 DNA follows: TGTGTAGCAGGGCGACGGTCCGGGAGGAACGAGCAGTACTTC.

This chain connects TRBV6-1 to TRBJ2-3; the D gene is possibly TRBD1 (5 bases). Germline V gene lookup returns CDR1 MNHNS and CDR2 SASEGT. V was shortened by 2 bases and J by 0 bases, with 12 bases between the two germline ends. The length of the CDR3 is 16 residues. The CDR3, as DNA: TGTGCCAGCAGTGAATGGGGCACACCTAGCACAGATACGCAGTATTTT. Translating it yields CASSEWGTPSTDTQYF.

About this clone itself: The junction does not match germline at one end; this may be a read error. This chain uses TRBV24-1 with TRBJ2-3; 7 bases fit TRBD1. Germline lookup yields CDR1 KGHDR and CDR2 SFDVKD. This CDR3 has 16 residues. CDR3 amino acids: CATSDSGGAGTDMQYF. The CDR3 DNA reads as TGTGCCACCAGTGATTCAGGGGGTGCTGGCACAGATATGCAGTATTTT.

A word on this clone: Distinct nucleotide sequences in the sample also encode this CDR3. As DNA, the CDR3 is TGTGCCAGCAGTGGGACTAGCGGGGGGGCAGATACGCAGTATTTT. It is translated as CASSGTSGGADTQYF. This rearrangement joins TRBV2 to TRBJ2-3; 15 bases line up with TRBD2. The germline V gene encodes CDR1 SNHLY and CDR2 FYNNEI. CDR3 length equals 15 residues. Trimming removed 4 bases from V and 4 bases from J; junction bases left unmatched: 0.